This T cell receptor beta chain emerged from a study of blood T cell repertoires in COVID-19. Background on the study: From the United States, Italy and Spain came samples of acute and convalescent COVID-19.

Trimming removed 3 bases at V and 0 bases at J, with 10 bases between. CDR1 MRHNA and CDR2 SNTAGT come from the germline V gene. The CDR3 extends over 15 amino acids. During active infection, Seattle patients enrolled and were then monitored through disease. Original processing notes: Estimation of nucleated cell counts relied on the amplification of reference gene primers. Clones were sequenced by immunoSEQ multiplex PCR, and TCRdb holds only the in-frame ones, with some missing. The D gene and trimming were derived from the DNA, and the V and J assignments and clone size from that table. The sample holds about 160,000 clones, around 82% seen once.

The TCR comes from a woman aged 35 to 49 with COVID-19, enrolled during active disease. Sequenced: peripheral blood. The V and J genes are TRBV6-4 and TRBJ2-3; a weak D match, TRBD2 (6 bases). CDR3 DNA sequence: TGTGCCAGCAGTGAACTGAGCGGGAGCACAGATACGCAGTATTTT. Amino acid sequence: CASSELSGSTDTQYF.